This entry is about one T cell receptor beta chain. Its antigen is unidentified. The V end lost 5 bases, the J end lost 5 bases, and 15 bases lay between the germline ends. The CDR3 runs to 14 residues. The source of the sample is a study of T-cell reconstitution after alpha-beta-depleted transplantation in children. Study outcomes and limitations: Expanded graft clones, several hundred of them, were reportedly the source of alpha-beta T cells about two months after transplant. T-cell counts and diversity at one year post-transplant came mainly from newly produced T cells.

Unique molecular identifiers were incorporated during preparation of the TCRbeta library. One entry per CDR3 protein results from TCRdb running MiXCR on the PCR reads. Here the sample spans around 960,000 distinct CDR3 sequences, roughly 29% being singletons. The gene calls are TRBV12-3 or TRBV12-4 and TRBJ2-5, with D possibly matching TRBD2 (6 bases). The sequence was collected from a boy in the first two years of life who had a stem cell transplant for SCID, so the T cells may come from the graft donor. The material was PBMCs, mostly from graft donor cells, obtained 360 days after TCRalphabeta/CD19-depleted stem cell transplant. The CDR3 is CASSPLADGETQYF. CDR3 in DNA: TGTGCCAGCAGTCCCTTAGCGGACGGGGAGACCCAGTACTTC.